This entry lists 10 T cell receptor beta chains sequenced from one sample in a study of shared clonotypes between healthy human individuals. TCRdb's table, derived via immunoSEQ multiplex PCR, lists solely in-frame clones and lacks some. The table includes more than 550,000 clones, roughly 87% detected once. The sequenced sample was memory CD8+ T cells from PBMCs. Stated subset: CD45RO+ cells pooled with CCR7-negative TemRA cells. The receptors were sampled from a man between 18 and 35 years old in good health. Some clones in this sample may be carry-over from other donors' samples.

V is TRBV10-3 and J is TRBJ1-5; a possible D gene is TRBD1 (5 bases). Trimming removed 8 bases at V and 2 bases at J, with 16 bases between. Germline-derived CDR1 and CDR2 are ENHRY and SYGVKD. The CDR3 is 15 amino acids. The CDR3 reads CAIARDQGGNQPQHF. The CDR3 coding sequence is TGTGCCATCGCCCGGGACCAAGGGGGCAATCAGCCCCAGCATTTT.

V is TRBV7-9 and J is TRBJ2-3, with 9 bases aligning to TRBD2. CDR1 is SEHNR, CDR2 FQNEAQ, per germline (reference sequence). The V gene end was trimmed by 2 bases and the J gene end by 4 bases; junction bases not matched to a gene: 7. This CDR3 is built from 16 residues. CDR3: CASSLSAGGAPDTQYF. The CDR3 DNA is TGTGCCAGCAGCTTATCCGCGGGGGGGGCCCCAGATACGCAGTATTTT.

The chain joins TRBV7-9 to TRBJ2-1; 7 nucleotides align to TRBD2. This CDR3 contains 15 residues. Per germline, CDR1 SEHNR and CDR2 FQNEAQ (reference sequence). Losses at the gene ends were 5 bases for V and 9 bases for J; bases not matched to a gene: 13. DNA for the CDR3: TGTGCCAGCAGCCCGTTGGACGGGAGGCTCCTTGAGCAGTTCTTC. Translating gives CASSPLDGRLLEQFF.

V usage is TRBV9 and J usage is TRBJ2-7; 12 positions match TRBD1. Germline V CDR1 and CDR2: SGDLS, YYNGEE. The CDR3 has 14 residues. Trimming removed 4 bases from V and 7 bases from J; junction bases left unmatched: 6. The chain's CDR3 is CASSPWDRGREQYF. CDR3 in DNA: TGTGCCAGCAGCCCTTGGGACAGGGGGCGTGAGCAGTACTTC.

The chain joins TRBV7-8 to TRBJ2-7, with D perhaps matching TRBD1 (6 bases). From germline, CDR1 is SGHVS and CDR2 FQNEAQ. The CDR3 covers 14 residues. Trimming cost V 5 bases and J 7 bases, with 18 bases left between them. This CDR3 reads CASSEGDGDGEQYF. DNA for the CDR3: TGTGCCAGCAGCGAGGGGGACGGCGATGGGGAGCAGTACTTC.

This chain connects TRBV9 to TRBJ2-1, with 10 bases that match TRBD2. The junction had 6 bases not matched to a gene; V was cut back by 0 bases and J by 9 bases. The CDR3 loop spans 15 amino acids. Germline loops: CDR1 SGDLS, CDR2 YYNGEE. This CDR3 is CASSVALAGDVEQFF. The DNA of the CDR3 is TGTGCCAGCAGCGTAGCTCTAGCGGGAGACGTTGAGCAGTTCTTC.

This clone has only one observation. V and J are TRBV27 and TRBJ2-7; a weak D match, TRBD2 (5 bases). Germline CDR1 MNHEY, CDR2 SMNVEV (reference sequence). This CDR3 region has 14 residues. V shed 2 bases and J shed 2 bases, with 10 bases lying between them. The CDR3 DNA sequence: TGTGCCAGCAGTTTAACAGACGGGACCTACGAGCAGTACTTC. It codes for CASSLTDGTYEQYF.

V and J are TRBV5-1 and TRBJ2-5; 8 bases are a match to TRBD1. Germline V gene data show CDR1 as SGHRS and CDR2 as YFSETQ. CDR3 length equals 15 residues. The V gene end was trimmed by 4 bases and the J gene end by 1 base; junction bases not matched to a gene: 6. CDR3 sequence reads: CASSTWDRLQETQYF. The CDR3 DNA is TGCGCCAGCAGCACTTGGGACAGGCTCCAAGAGACCCAGTACTTC.

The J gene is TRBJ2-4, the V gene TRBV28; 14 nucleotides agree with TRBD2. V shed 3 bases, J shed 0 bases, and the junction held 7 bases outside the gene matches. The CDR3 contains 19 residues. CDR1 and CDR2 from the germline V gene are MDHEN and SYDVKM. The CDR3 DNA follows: TGTGCCAGCAGTTTCCAGACTAGCGGGAGGGGGGTAGCCAAAAACATTCAGTACTTC. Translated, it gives CASSFQTSGRGVAKNIQYF.

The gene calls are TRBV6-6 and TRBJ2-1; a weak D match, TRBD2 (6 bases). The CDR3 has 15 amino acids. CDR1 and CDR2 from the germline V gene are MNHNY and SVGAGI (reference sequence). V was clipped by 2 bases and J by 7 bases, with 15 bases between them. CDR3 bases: TGTGCCAGCAGTTACCCCGGGACTGGCGATAATGAGCAGTTCTTC. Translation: CASSYPGTGDNEQFF.